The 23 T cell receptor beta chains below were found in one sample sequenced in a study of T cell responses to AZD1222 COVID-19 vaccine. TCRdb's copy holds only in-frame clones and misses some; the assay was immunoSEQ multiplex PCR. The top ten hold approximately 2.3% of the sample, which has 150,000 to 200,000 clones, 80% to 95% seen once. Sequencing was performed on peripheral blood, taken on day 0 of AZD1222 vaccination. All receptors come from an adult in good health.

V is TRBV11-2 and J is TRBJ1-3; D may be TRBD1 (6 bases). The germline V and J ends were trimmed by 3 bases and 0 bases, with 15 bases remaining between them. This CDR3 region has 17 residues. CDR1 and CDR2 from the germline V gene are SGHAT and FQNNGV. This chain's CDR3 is CASSFGGGSLSGNTIYF. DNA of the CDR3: TGTGCCAGCAGCTTTGGAGGGGGGTCCCTCTCTGGAAACACCATATATTTT. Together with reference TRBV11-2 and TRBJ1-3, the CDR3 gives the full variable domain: EAGVAQSPRYKIIEKRQSVAFWCNPISGHATLYWYQQILGQGPKLLIQFQNNGVVDDSQLPKDRFSAERLKGVDSTLKIQPAKLEDSAVYLCASSFGGGSLSGNTIYFGEGSWLTVV.

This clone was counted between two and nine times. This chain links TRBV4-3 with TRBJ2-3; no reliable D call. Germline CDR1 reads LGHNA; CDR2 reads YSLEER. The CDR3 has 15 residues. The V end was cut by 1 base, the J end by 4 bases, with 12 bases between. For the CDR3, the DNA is TGCGCCAGCAGCCAAGGGTTCCTAGGAGCAGATACGCAGTATTTT. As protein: CASSQGFLGADTQYF.

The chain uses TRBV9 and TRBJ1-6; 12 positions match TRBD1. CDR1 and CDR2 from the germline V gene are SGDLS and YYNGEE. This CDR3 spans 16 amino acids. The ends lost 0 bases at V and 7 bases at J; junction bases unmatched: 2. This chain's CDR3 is CASSVAGTGGNSPLHF. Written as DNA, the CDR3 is TGTGCCAGCAGCGTAGCGGGGACAGGGGGCAATTCACCCCTCCACTTT.

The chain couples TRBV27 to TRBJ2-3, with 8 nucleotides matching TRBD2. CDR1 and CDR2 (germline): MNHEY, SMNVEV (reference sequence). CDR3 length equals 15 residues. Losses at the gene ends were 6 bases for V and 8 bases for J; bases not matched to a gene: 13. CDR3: CASSRPGGAGVTQYF. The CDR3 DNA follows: TGTGCCAGCAGCCGGCCCGGGGGGGCGGGGGTTACGCAGTATTTT.

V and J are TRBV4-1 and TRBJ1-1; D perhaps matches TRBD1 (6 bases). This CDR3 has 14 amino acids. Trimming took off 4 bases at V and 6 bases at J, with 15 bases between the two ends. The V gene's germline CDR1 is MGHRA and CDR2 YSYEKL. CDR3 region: CASSPRDTGAEAFF. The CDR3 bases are TGCGCCAGCAGCCCGCGGGACACGGGGGCTGAAGCTTTCTTT.

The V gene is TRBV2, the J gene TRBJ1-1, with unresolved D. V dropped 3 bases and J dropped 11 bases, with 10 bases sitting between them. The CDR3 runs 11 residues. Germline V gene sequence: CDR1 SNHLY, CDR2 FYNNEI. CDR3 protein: CASSDTYGAFF. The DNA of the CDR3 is TGTGCCAGCAGTGATACATATGGCGCTTTCTTT. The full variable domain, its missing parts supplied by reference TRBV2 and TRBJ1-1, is EPEVTQTPSHQVTQMGQEVILRCVPISNHLYFYWYRQILGQKVEFLVSFYNNEISEKSEIFDDQFSVERPDGSNFTLKIRSTKLEDSAMYFCASSDTYGAFFGQGTRLTVV.

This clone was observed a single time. CDR3 nucleotide sequence: TGTGCCAGCAGCCAAGGACAGACTACTAACTATGGCTACACCTTC. It encodes CASSQGQTTNYGYTF. This chain joins TRBV9 and TRBJ1-2, with D tentatively TRBD1 (6 bases). Germline CDR1 SGDLS, CDR2 YYNGEE. The CDR3 is 15 residues long. Trimming removed 4 bases from V and 0 bases from J, with 13 bases in between.

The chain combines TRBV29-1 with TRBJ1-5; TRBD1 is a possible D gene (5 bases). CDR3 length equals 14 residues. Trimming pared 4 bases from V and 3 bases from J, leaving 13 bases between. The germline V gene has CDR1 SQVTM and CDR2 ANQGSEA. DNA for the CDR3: TGCAGCGTTGCTCCAGGGTCTAACAATCAGCCCCAGCATTTT. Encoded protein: CSVAPGSNNQPQHF.

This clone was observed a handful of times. The CDR3 protein is CASSQDGGLSADEQYF. In DNA, the CDR3 is TGTGCCAGCAGCCAAGATGGGGGTCTGTCGGCAGACGAGCAGTACTTC. The V and J genes are TRBV3-1 (or the pseudogene TRBV3-2) and TRBJ2-7; perhaps D is TRBD1 or TRBD2 (5 bases each). The V end was cut by 0 bases, the J end by 5 bases, with 17 bases between. CDR1 and CDR2 from the germline V gene are LGHDT and YNNKEL (reference sequence). This CDR3 has 16 amino acids.

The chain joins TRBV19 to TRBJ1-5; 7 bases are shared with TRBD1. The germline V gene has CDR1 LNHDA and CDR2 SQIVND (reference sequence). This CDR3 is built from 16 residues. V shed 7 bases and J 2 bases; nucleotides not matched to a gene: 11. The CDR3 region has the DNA TGTGCCAGTACCTACACCCGACAGGGAGGCAATCAGCCCCAGCATTTT. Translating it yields CASTYTRQGGNQPQHF.

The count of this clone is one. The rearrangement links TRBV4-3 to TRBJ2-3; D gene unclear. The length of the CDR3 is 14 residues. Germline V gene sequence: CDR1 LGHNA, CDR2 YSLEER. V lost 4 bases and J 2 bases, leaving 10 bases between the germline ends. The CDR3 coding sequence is TGCGCCAGCAGCCCCAGCCCGGTCACAGATACGCAGTATTTT. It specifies CASSPSPVTDTQYF.

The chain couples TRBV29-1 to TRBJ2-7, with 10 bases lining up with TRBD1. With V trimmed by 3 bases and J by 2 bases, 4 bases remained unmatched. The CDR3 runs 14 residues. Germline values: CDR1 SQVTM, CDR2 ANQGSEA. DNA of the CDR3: TGCAGCGTTGAGGGGGACAGGGGCCCCTACGAGCAGTACTTC. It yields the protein CSVEGDRGPYEQYF.

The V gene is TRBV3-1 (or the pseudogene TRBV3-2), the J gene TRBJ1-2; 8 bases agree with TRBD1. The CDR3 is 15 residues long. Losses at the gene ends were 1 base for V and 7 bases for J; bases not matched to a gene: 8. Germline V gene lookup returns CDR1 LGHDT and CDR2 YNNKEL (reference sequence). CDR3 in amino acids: CASSQGPGGSRGYTF. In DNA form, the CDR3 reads TGTGCCAGCAGCCAAGGGCCAGGGGGCTCTCGTGGCTACACCTTC.

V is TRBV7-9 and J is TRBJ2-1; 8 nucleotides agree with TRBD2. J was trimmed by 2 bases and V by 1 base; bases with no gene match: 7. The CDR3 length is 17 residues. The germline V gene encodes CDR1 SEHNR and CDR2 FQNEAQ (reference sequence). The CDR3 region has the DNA TGTGCCAGCAGCTTAGACCTCGGCGGGAGGCCCTACAATGAGCAGTTCTTC. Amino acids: CASSLDLGGRPYNEQFF.

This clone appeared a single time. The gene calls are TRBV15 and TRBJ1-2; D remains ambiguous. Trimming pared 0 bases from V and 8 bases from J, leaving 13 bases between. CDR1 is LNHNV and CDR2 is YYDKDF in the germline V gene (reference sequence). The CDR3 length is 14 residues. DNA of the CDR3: TGTGCCACCAGCAGAGAGGAGTTAGCGGCGGGCTACACCTTC. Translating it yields CATSREELAAGYTF.

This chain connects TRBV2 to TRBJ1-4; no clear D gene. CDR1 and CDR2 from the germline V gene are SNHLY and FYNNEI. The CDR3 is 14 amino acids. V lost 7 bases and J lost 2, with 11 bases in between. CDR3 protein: CASNIQNTNEKLFF. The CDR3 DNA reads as TGTGCCAGCAATATACAGAACACTAATGAAAAACTGTTTTTT.

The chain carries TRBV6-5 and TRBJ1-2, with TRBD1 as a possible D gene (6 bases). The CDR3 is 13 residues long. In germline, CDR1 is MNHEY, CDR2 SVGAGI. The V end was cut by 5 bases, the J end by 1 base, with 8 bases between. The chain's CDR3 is CASSTDSNYGYTF. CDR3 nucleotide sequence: TGTGCCAGCAGTACGGACAGTAACTATGGCTACACCTTC.

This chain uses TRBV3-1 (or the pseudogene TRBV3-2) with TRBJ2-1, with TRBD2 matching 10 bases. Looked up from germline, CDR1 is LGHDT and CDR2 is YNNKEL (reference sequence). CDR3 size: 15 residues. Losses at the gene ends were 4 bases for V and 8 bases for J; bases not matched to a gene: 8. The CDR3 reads CASSPTGLANHEQFF. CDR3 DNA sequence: TGTGCCAGCAGCCCCACGGGACTAGCGAACCATGAGCAGTTCTTC.

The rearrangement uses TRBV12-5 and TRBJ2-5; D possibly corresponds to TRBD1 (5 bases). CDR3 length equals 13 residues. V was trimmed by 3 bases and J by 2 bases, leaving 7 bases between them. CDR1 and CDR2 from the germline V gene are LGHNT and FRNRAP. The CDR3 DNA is TGTGCTAGTGGTTTCGGACAACAAGAGACCCAGTACTTC. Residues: CASGFGQQETQYF.

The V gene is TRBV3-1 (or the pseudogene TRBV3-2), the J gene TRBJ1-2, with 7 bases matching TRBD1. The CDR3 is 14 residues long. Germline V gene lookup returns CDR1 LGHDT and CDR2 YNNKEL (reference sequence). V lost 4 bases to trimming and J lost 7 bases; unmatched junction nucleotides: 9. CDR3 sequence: CASSPQYGTAGYTF. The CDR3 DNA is TGTGCCAGCAGCCCGCAGTACGGGACAGCTGGCTACACCTTC.

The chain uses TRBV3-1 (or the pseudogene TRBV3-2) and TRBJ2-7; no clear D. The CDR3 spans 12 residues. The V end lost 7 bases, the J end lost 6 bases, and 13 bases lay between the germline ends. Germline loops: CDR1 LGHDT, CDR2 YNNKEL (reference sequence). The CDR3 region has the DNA TGTGCCAGCACCGCGGTCAATAGCGAGCAGTACTTC. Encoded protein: CASTAVNSEQYF.

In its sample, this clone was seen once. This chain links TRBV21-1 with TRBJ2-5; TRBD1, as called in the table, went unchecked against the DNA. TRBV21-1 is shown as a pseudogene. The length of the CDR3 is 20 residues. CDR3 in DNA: TGTGCCAGCAGCAAAGTTTGCAGGGGGCCCACCAATGCTTATCGAGAGACCCAGTACTTC. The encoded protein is CASSKVCRGPTNAYRETQYF.

DNA for the CDR3: TGTGCCAGTAGTATAGTGGACGGAAGAGGCAATCAGCCCCAGCATTTT. Protein sequence: CASSIVDGRGNQPQHF. The chain combines TRBV19 with TRBJ1-5, with D unresolved. The germline CDR1 and CDR2 sequences are LNHDA and SQIVND (reference sequence). V dropped 1 base and J dropped 2 bases, with 12 bases sitting between them. CDR3 length: 16 amino acids.